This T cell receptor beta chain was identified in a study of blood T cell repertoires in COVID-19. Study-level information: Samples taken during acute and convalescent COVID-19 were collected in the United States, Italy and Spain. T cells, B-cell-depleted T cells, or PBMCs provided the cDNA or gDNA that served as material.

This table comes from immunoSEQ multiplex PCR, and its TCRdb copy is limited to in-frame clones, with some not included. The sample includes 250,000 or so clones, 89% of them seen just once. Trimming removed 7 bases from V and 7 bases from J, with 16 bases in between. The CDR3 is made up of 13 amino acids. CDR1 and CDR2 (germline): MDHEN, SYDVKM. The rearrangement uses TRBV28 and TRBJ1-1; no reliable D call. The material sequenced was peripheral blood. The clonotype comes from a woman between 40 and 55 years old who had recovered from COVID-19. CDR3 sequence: CASKRRQEGEAFF. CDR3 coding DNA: TGTGCCAGCAAAAGGAGGCAGGAGGGTGAAGCTTTCTTT.